One sample yielded the 21 T cell receptor beta chains listed below, sequenced in a study of cytomegalovirus exposure and HLA in healthy donors. The PCR had 60 Vbeta and 13 Jbeta primers. Produced via immunoSEQ multiplex PCR; TCRdb's table is partial and in-frame only. The sample includes about 190,000 clones, roughly 76% of them seen just once. The sample consisted of PBMCs. The receptors were gathered from a woman in her 30s in good health and CMV-seropositive.

The gene calls are TRBV18 and TRBJ1-6, with 7 bases identical to TRBD1. Losses at the gene ends were 0 bases for V and 7 bases for J; bases not matched to a gene: 3. CDR3 size: 15 residues. Looked up from germline, CDR1 is KGHSH and CDR2 is LQKENI. In DNA, the CDR3 is TGTGCCAGCTCACCACCCGGACAGGTGAATTCACCCCTCCACTTT. It yields the protein CASSPPGQVNSPLHF.

The V gene is TRBV6-5, the J gene TRBJ2-1; 10 bases fit TRBD2. This CDR3 region has 13 residues. Germline lookup yields CDR1 MNHEY and CDR2 SVGAGI. After removal of 2 bases from V and 8 bases from J, the junction contained 0 bases not matched to a gene. CDR3 residues: CASSYLAGDEQFF. CDR3 nucleotide sequence: TGTGCCAGCAGTTACCTAGCGGGAGATGAGCAGTTCTTC.

V is TRBV7-2 and J is TRBJ1-1, with 7 nucleotides matching TRBD1. The germline V gene has CDR1 SGHTA and CDR2 FQGNSA. V lost 0 bases and J lost 7; bases outside the gene matches: 5. The CDR3 is 14 residues long. In nucleotides, the CDR3 is TGTGCCAGCAGCTTAGCCAGGGGGTTCGATGAAGCTTTCTTT. Its protein is CASSLARGFDEAFF.

This rearrangement joins TRBV7-2 to TRBJ1-5; no definite D call. V was pared by 3 bases and J by 0 bases, with 9 bases between. The CDR3 length is 15 residues. The germline CDR1 and CDR2 sequences are SGHTA and FQGNSA. The CDR3 here is CASSFLSDSNQPQHF. In nucleotides, the CDR3 is TGTGCCAGCAGCTTTTTGTCAGATAGCAATCAGCCCCAGCATTTT. The variable domain in full, completed from reference TRBV7-2 and TRBJ1-5, reads GAGVSQSPSNKVTEKGKDVELRCDPISGHTALYWYRQSLGQGLEFLIYFQGNSAPDKSGLPSDRFSAERTGGSVSTLTIQRTQQEDSAVYLCASSFLSDSNQPQHFGDGTRLSIL.

The rearrangement uses TRBV19 and TRBJ2-3; 7 positions agree with TRBD2. J gave up 5 bases and V 7 bases, and 9 bases lay outside the gene matches. CDR1 and CDR2 from the germline V gene are LNHDA and SQIVND (reference sequence). CDR3 length equals 14 residues. The CDR3 DNA reads TGTGCCAGTACCGAAGCGGGAAGTCAAGATACGCAGTATTTT. Its translation is CASTEAGSQDTQYF.

The chain couples TRBV15 to TRBJ2-2; D unclear. The CDR3 has 14 residues. Germline V gene lookup returns CDR1 LNHNV and CDR2 YYDKDF (reference sequence). The V end was cut by 0 bases, the J end by 1 base, with 3 bases between. The CDR3 DNA reads as TGTGCCACCAGCAGAGACAGGAACACCGGGGAGCTGTTTTTT. Translation gives CATSRDRNTGELFF.

The chain carries TRBV4-1 and TRBJ2-3; 9 bases fit TRBD2. The V gene end was trimmed by 1 base and the J gene end by 7 bases; junction bases not matched to a gene: 9. The CDR3 is 16 amino acids. The germline CDR1 and CDR2 sequences are MGHRA and YSYEKL. Here the CDR3 DNA reads TGCGCCAGCAGCCAAGGGGGCAGCGGGGGGATGTATACGCAGTATTTT. As protein: CASSQGGSGGMYTQYF.

The rearrangement links TRBV9 to TRBJ2-3; 10 nucleotides match TRBD2. The CDR3 is made up of 15 amino acids. J gave up 6 bases and V 3 bases, and 7 bases lay outside the gene matches. CDR1 and CDR2 from the germline V gene are SGDLS and YYNGEE. The CDR3, as DNA: TGTGCCAGCAGCGAAATAGCGGGAGGTTCCGATACGCAGTATTTT. The encoded protein is CASSEIAGGSDTQYF.

In this sample, this clone turned up a few times. The chain combines TRBV5-1 with TRBJ2-5, with 11 bases identical to TRBD2. The CDR3 loop spans 16 amino acids. V shed 4 bases and J 3 bases; nucleotides not matched to a gene: 8. Germline-derived CDR1 and CDR2 are SGHRS and YFSETQ. The CDR3 region is CASSRRQLAGEETQYF. In nucleotides, the CDR3 is TGCGCCAGCAGCCGGCGCCAACTAGCGGGGGAAGAGACCCAGTACTTC.

V is TRBV7-2 and J is TRBJ1-3; D may be TRBD1 (5 bases). Trimming cost V 0 bases and J 5 bases, with 11 bases left between them. The CDR3 is 15 residues long. Per the germline V gene, CDR1 is SGHTA and CDR2 is FQGNSA. In DNA, the CDR3 is TGTGCCAGCAGCTTAGCGTCGGGGGTTAGAAACACCATATATTTT. Translating it yields CASSLASGVRNTIYF.

The chain joins TRBV5-6 to TRBJ1-2; TRBD1 aligns across 8 bases. The CDR3 extends over 17 amino acids. The V gene end was trimmed by 1 base and the J gene end by 4 bases; junction bases not matched to a gene: 12. Germline-derived CDR1 and CDR2 are SGHDT and YYEEEE. CDR3 sequence: CASSLFEDRVDSYGYTF. CDR3 coding DNA: TGTGCCAGCAGCTTGTTTGAGGACAGGGTGGACAGCTATGGCTACACCTTC.

The table lists this clone with a count of one. The chain combines TRBV4-3 with TRBJ1-4; D is uncertain. Germline V lookup: CDR1 LGHNA, CDR2 YSLEER. The CDR3 contains 15 residues. V dropped 0 bases and J dropped 6 bases, with 11 bases sitting between them. The CDR3 nucleotides are TGCGCCAGCAGCCAAGATCGGGGTATAGATGAAAAACTGTTTTTT. This codes for CASSQDRGIDEKLFF.

The V call is TRBV28, the J call TRBJ2-3; D might be TRBD2 (5 bases). Trimming cost V 4 bases and J 4 bases, with 15 bases left between them. The germline V gene encodes CDR1 MDHEN and CDR2 SYDVKM. The CDR3 is 15 residues long. CDR3 in DNA: TGTGCCAGCAGTTCCACAAGGGTCGGGGCAGATACGCAGTATTTT. Protein sequence: CASSSTRVGADTQYF.

This clone was seen more than once but under ten times. The V and J genes are TRBV30 and TRBJ1-1; the D gene is possibly TRBD1 (5 bases). The CDR3 covers 12 residues. Trimming stripped 3 bases from V and 4 bases from J, with 9 bases between. CDR1 is GTSNPN and CDR2 is SVGIG in the germline V gene (reference sequence). In DNA, the CDR3 is TGTGCCTGGAGCGGGGGGGTCACTGAAGCTTTCTTT. Its protein is CAWSGGVTEAFF.

This rearrangement joins TRBV6-5 to TRBJ2-2; a weak D match, TRBD2 (7 bases). Per germline, CDR1 MNHEY and CDR2 SVGAGI. The CDR3 runs 16 residues. Between the trimmed V and J ends, which lost 1 base and 4 bases, there was a span of 13 bases. The CDR3 DNA is TGTGCCAGCAGTTACTTTCGGGGGGCAGGCACCGGGGAGCTGTTTTTT. Encoded protein: CASSYFRGAGTGELFF.

The chain recombines TRBV29-1 with TRBJ1-2, with 9 nucleotides matching TRBD1. Per the germline V gene, CDR1 is SQVTM and CDR2 is ANQGSEA. V trimming: 0 bases; J trimming: 6 bases; junction bases outside the gene matches: 17. The CDR3 is 18 residues long. The CDR3: CSVEDELLGQGKANGYTF. DNA of the CDR3: TGCAGCGTTGAAGACGAGCTACTGGGACAGGGTAAAGCTAATGGCTACACCTTC.

The rearrangement joins TRBV7-2 to TRBJ2-1; D call uncertain. This CDR3 contains 10 residues. Between the trimmed V and J ends, which lost 4 bases and 7 bases, there was a span of 2 bases. The germline V gene has CDR1 SGHTA and CDR2 FQGNSA. In DNA form, the CDR3 reads TGTGCCAGCAGCTCTAATGAGCAGTTCTTC. Translation: CASSSNEQFF.

This clone was detected only once. V is TRBV27 and J is TRBJ2-5; 9 positions match TRBD1. J was trimmed by 4 bases and V by 5 bases; bases with no gene match: 5. The CDR3 runs to 14 residues. Germline-derived CDR1 and CDR2 are MNHEY and SMNVEV (reference sequence). CDR3 residues: CASSPWDRAETQYF. The CDR3, as DNA: TGTGCCAGCAGTCCGTGGGACAGGGCAGAGACCCAGTACTTC.

The rearrangement uses TRBV4-3 and TRBJ2-5, with 8 bases aligning to TRBD1. The DNA end favors TRBJ2-7, so the J call may be wrong. This CDR3 has 17 residues. Germline V gene sequence: CDR1 LGHNA, CDR2 YSLEER. CDR3 nucleotide sequence: TGCGCCAGCAGCCAATTTCACAGGGGAGACAGGGGTTACGAGCAGTACTTC. Translating gives CASSQFHRGDRGYEQYF.

Of note for this clone: Germline and junction disagree at one end, which may indicate a read error. This rearrangement joins TRBV9 to TRBJ2-2; 10 bases align to TRBD1. The length of the CDR3 is 17 residues. Per germline, CDR1 SGDLS and CDR2 YYNGEE. The CDR3 loop is CARSVTRDRGNTGELFF. The CDR3 DNA reads TGTGCCCGCAGCGTCACCCGGGACAGGGGGAACACCGGGGAGCTGTTTTTT. The whole variable domain, remainder taken from reference TRBV9 and TRBJ2-2, is DSGVTQTPKHLITATGQRVTLRCSPRSGDLSVYWYQQSLDQGLQFLIQYYNGEERAKGNILERFSAQQFPDLHSELNLSSLELGDSALYFCARSVTRDRGNTGELFFGEGSRLTVL.

The gene calls are TRBV5-1 and TRBJ2-2, with TRBD1 matching over 8 bases. V dropped 2 bases and J dropped 6; count of bases not matched to a gene: 12. The CDR3 has 17 amino acids. Germline CDR1 is SGHRS and CDR2 is YFSETQ. In DNA form, the CDR3 reads TGCGCCAGCAGCTTCAACCCCGGACAGGGTCGGGCCGGGGAGCTGTTTTTT. This translates into CASSFNPGQGRAGELFF.